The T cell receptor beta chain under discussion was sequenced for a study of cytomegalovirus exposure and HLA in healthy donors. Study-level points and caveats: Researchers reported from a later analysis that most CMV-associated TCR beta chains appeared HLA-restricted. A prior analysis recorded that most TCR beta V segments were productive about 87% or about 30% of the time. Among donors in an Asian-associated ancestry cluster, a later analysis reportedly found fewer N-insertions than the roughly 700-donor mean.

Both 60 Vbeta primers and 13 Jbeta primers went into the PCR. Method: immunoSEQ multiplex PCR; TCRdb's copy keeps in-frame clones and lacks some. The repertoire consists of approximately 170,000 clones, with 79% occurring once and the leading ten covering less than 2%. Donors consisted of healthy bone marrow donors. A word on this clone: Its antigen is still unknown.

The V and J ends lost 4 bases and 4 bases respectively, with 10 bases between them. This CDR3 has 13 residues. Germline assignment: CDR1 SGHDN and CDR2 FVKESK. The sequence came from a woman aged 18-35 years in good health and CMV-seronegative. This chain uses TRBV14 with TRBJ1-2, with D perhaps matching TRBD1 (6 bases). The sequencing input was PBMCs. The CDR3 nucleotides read TGTGCCAGCAGCCGAGGGGGATTCTATGGCTACACCTTC. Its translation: CASSRGGFYGYTF.